This T cell receptor beta chain was retrieved from a study of shared clonotypes between healthy human individuals. Findings and limits, study-wide: Collection of samples was limited to blood; tissue repertoires likely differ.

The method was immunoSEQ multiplex PCR; TCRdb's version includes in-frame clones alone and lacks a portion of them. The sample lists a few hundred thousand clones; roughly 78% were seen once. Turning to this clone: Its target is not known.

The V and J ends lost 4 bases and 1 base respectively, with 8 bases between them. Germline V gene lookup returns CDR1 LNHDA and CDR2 SQIVND (reference sequence). CDR3 length: 13 amino acids. The chain couples TRBV19 to TRBJ2-7; D not resolved. Sequenced: PBMCs. The source is a woman aged 40 to 49 in good health. Some clones in this sample may be carry-over from other donors' samples. The CDR3 spells CASSKDGSYEQYF. As DNA, the CDR3 is TGTGCCAGTAGTAAGGACGGGTCCTACGAGCAGTACTTC.